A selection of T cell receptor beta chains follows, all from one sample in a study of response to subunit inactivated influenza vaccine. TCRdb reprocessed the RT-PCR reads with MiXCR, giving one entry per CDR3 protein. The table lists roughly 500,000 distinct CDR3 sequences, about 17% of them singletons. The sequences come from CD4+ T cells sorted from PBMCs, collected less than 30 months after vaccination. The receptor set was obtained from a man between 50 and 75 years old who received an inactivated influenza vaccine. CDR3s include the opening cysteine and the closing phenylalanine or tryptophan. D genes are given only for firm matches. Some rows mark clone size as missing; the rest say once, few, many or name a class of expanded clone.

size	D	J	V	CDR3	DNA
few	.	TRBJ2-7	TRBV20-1	CSATLGRVNEQYF	TGCAGTGCTACCCTGGGACGGGTCAACGAGCAGTACTTC
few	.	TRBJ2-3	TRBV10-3	CAISESTRTDTQYF	TGTGCCATCAGTGAGTCGACGAGAACAGATACGCAGTATTTT
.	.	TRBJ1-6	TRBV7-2	CASRMGLAGNSPLHF	TGTGCCAGCCGCATGGGCCTTGCAGGGAATTCACCCCTCCACTTT
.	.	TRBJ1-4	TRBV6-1	CASSAESEKLFF	TGTGCCAGCAGTGCGGAGAGTGAAAAACTGTTTTTT
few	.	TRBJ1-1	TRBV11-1	CASRRAAEAFF	TGTGCCAGCAGGCGGGCAGCCGAAGCTTTCTTT
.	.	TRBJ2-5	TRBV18	CASSPQARIQETQYF	TGTGCCAGCTCACCACAGGCGCGGATACAAGAGACCCAGTACTTC
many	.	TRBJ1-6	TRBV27	CVSRGTRGSPLHF	TGTGTCTCCCGGGGGACAAGGGGTTCACCCCTCCACTTT
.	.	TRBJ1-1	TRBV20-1	CSARDLLNTEVFF	TGCAGTGCTAGAGATCTATTGAACACTGAAGTTTTCTTT
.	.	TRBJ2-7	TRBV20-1	CSARRAGEQYF	TGCAGTGCTCGAAGAGCTGGCGAGCAGTACTTC
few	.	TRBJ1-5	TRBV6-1	CASSRTPGQGNQPQHF	TGTGCCAGCAGTAGAACCCCGGGTCAGGGAAATCAGCCCCAGCATTTT
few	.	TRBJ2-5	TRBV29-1	CSVEVPQTQETQYF	TGCAGCGTTGAAGTCCCTCAGACCCAAGAGACCCAGTACTTC
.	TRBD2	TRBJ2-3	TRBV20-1	CSAAPVSGVTDTQYF	TGCAGTGCCGCTCCGGTCAGCGGGGTCACAGATACGCAGTATTTT
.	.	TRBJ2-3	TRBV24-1	CATSDPGRTSTDTQYF	TGTGCCACCAGTGATCCCGGACGGACTAGCACAGATACGCAGTATTTT
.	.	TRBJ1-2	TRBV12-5	CASTGGDSNYGYTF	TGTGCTAGTACGGGGGGCGATTCTAACTATGGCTACACCTTC
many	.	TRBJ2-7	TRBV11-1	CASSSGGDEQYF	TGTGCCAGCAGCTCGGGCGGCGACGAGCAGTACTTC
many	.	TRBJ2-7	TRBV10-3	CAISESGVAGQREQYF	TGTGCCATCAGTGAGTCAGGGGTAGCGGGACAGCGCGAGCAGTACTTC
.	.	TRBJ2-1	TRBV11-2	CASSLDGREQFF	TGTGCCAGCAGCTTAGATGGTCGTGAGCAGTTCTTC
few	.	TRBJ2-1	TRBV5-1	CASSLSGVHEQFF	TGCGCCAGCAGCTTGTCAGGGGTCCATGAGCAGTTCTTC
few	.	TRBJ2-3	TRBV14	CASSFGTWTDTQYF	TGTGCCAGCAGCTTCGGGACGTGGACAGATACGCAGTATTTT
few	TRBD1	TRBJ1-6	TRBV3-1	CASSLTGVLSPLHF	TGTGCCAGCAGCCTCACAGGGGTTTTGTCACCCCTCCACTTT
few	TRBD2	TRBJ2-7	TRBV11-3	CASSLGSGGKYEQYF	TGTGCCAGCAGCTTAGGGTCGGGGGGAAAATACGAGCAGTACTTC
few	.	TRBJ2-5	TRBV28	CASSPSEETQYF	TGTGCCAGCAGCCCCTCTGAAGAGACCCAGTACTTC
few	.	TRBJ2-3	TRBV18	CASLPVGGADTQYF	TGTGCCAGCCTTCCAGTGGGGGGAGCAGATACGCAGTATTTT
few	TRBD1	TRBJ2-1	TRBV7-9	CASSAKDRGNEQFF	TGTGCCAGCAGCGCCAAGGACAGGGGGAATGAGCAGTTCTTC
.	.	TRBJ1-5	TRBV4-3	CASSQGIGRGNQPQHF	TGCGCCAGCAGCCAAGGAATCGGCAGGGGTAACCAGCCCCAGCATTTT
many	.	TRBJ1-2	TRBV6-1	CASRLTSNYGYTF	TGTGCCAGCAGACTGACGTCTAACTATGGCTACACCTTC